There are a few counts of the clone carrying this T cell receptor (beta chain). Its antigen is unknown. A process of 5'RACE template switching, which added a universal primer site and UMIs, was used to make TCR cDNA. MiXCR, applied by TCRdb to the 5' RACE reads, yields one record per CDR3 protein. The table records about 550,000 distinct CDR3 sequences, about 19% of them present only once. The CDR3 contains 16 residues. V was pared by 4 bases and J by 5 bases, with 7 bases of the junction left unmatched. Looked up from germline, CDR1 is SGHRS and CDR2 is YFSETQ. The sample originates from a study of T cells after yellow fever vaccination. Study results and limitations: Overlap between CD4 and CD8 compartments was detected for a small share of clonotypes. In post-booster samples, most primary-vaccination clones reappeared (approximately 96% CD4, 70% to 90% CD8). The secondary response peaked faster, at day 5 versus 15, but was weaker.

The chain has TRBV5-1 and TRBJ2-5; TRBD2 aligns across 14 bases. The origin of this receptor is a man aged 30-40 years who received the YFV17D yellow fever vaccine. The starting material was PBMCs, obtained 15 days after the yellow fever booster vaccination. The chain's CDR3 is CASSIGTSGGSETQYF. In DNA form, the CDR3 reads TGCGCCAGCAGCATAGGGACTAGCGGGGGTTCGGAGACCCAGTACTTC.